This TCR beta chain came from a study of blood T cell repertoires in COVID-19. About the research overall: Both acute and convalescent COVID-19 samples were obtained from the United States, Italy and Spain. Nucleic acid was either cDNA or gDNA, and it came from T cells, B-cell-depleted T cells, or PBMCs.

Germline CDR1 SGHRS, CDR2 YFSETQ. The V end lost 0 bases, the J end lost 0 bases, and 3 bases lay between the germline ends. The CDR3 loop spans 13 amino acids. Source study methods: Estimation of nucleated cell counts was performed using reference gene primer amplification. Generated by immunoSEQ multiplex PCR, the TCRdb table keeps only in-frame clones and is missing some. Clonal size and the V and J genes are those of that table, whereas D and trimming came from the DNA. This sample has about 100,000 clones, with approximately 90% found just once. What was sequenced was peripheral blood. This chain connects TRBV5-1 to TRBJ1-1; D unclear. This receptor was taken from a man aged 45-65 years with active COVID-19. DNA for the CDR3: TGCGCCAGCAGCTTGGCAGTGAACACTGAAGCTTTCTTT. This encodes CASSLAVNTEAFF.